This entry is about one TCR beta chain. Its antigen target is currently unknown. No per-base quality is available; no much larger clone lies one base away. The CDR3 numbers 13 residues from cysteine through phenylalanine. The read is trimmed to its CDR3 DNA, 39 bases read in frame from base 1. Taken from the germline V gene, the CDR1 and CDR2 loops are MGHRA and YSYEKL. V is clipped by 4 bases and J by 4 bases, and the sequence between their germline boundaries is 10 bases long. This sample is drawn from a study of blood T cell repertoires in COVID-19 (dated by TCRdb to 2020 to 2021). About the study as a whole: Samples covering the acute and convalescent phases of COVID-19 were provided by collaborators in the United States, Italy and Spain. The material from the prospective study consisted of cDNA or gDNA derived from T cells, B-cell-depleted T cells, or PBMCs. The dataset comprised deeply sampled blood TCRbeta repertoires from subjects exposed to, actively infected with, or recovered from COVID-19. The repertoires were made available in a free public database intended to serve as a resource for research on the immune response to SARS-CoV-2. The samples were drawn from two sources: the first 160 participants of the ongoing ImmuneRACE study, and approximately 1,300 subjects contributed by 6 global collaborators. The sample metadata nearly always contained a de-identified subject ID, COVID-19 status, age in years and sex. Where HLA class I and class II types were available, the types were taken from metadata supplied by the sample provider, not from assay-based typing. The paper's findings and limits, for the study overall: The quantity of clinical and demographic metadata differed by source and by participant and was supplied without curation.

A second Seattle source provided samples from volunteer blood donors who had recovered from COVID-19. Whole blood was collected in K2EDTA tubes by collaborating institutions according to the institutions' own protocols. Collaborator samples were shipped for TCRbeta analysis as frozen whole blood, isolated PBMCs, or DNA extracted from either sample type. The immunoSEQ Assay, a bias-controlled multiplex PCR, was used to amplify TCRbeta CDR3 regions from genomic DNA. In the original analysis: Within the assay, amplification of reference gene primers was used to estimate how many nucleated cells each sample contained. To quantify the absolute abundance of each unique TCRbeta CDR3 rearrangement, sequence reads were collapsed and filtered. For each sample, productive Simpson clonality was calculated by taking the square root of Simpson's diversity index across productive rearrangements. TCRdb retrieved this table from immuneACCESS and kept in-frame rearrangements only. Not all clones are present; in checked studies, unresolved V genes account for under half, and no reason is known for the remainder. That table is the source of V, J and clone size, and D and trimming were worked out from the DNA. Here the sample has around 230,000 clones; approximately 90% occur a single time. Around 7.2% of the sample rests with the top ten.

The TCR comes from a man aged 55 to 70 who had recovered from COVID-19. Rearrangement joined TRBV4-1 to TRBJ1-2; the D gene cannot be named for sure. Sequences were obtained from peripheral blood. CDR3 sequence: CASSPFPLYGYTF. DNA sequence: TGCGCCAGCAGCCCGTTTCCCCTCTATGGCTACACCTTC.